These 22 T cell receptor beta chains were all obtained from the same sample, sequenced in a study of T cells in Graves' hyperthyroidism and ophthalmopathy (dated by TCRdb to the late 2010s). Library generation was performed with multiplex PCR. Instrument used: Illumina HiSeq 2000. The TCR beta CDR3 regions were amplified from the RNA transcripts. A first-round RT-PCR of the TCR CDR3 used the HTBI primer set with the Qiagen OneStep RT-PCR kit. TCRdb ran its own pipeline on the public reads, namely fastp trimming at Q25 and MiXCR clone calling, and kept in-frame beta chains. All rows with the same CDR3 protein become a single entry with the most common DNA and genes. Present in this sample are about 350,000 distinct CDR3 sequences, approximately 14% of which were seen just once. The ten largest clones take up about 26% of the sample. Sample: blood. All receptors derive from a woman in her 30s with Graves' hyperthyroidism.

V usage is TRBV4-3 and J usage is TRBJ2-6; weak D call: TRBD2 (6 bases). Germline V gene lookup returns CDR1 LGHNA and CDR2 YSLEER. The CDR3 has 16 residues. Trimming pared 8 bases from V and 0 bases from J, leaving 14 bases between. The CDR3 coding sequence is TGCGCCAGCGGGACTGATATTAGCTCTGGGGCCAACGTCCTGACTTTC. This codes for CASGTDISSGANVLTF.

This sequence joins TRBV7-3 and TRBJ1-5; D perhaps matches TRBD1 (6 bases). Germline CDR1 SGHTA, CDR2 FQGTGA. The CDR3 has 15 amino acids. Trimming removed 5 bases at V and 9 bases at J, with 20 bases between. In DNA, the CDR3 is TGTGCCAGCAGCCGCCCGGACAGAAATCGTTGGCCCCAGCATTTT. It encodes CASSRPDRNRWPQHF.

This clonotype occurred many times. In DNA form, the CDR3 reads TGCAGTGCTAGAGATCAGAAGAACGACCCCGGCAACGAGCAGTTCTTC. This codes for CSARDQKNDPGNEQFF. The chain employs TRBV20-1 and TRBJ2-1; no clear D gene. The CDR3 is 16 residues long. Looked up from germline, CDR1 is DFQATT and CDR2 is SNEGSKA (reference sequence). Trimming shortened V by 0 bases and J by 10 bases, and 22 bases separated the two germline ends.

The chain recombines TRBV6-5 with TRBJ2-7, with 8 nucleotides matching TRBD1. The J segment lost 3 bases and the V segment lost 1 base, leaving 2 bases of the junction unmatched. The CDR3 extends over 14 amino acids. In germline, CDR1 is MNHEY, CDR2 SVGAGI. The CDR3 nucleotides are TGTGCCAGCAGTTACTTCACAGGGGGCTACGAGCAGTACTTC. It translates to CASSYFTGGYEQYF.

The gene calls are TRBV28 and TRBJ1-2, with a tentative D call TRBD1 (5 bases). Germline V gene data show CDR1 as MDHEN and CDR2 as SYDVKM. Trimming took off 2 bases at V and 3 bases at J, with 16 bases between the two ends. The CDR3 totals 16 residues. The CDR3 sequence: CASSLNLGRTHYGYTF. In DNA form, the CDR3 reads TGTGCCAGCAGTTTAAACCTGGGACGGACACACTATGGCTACACCTTC.

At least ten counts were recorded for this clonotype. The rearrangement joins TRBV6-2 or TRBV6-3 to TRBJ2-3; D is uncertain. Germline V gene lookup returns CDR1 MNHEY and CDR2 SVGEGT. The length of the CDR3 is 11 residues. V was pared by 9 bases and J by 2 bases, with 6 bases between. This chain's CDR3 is CASESTDTQYF. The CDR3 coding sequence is TGTGCCAGTGAGTCCACAGATACGCAGTATTTT.

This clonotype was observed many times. The CDR3 is CATNSGTGGDTQYF. The CDR3 DNA follows: TGTGCCACCAATTCCGGGACAGGGGGAGATACGCAGTATTTT. This rearrangement joins TRBV19 to TRBJ2-3, with 11 bases matching TRBD1. J was trimmed by 5 bases and V by 10 bases; bases with no gene match: 8. CDR3 length: 14 residues. The germline V gene encodes CDR1 LNHDA and CDR2 SQIVND (reference sequence).

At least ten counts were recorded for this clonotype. CDR3 loop: CASSAAAYGYTF. The CDR3 DNA sequence: TGTGCCAGCAGTGCGGCAGCTTATGGCTACACCTTC. The chain employs TRBV2 and TRBJ1-2; D gene uncertain. Trimming pared 4 bases from V and 5 bases from J, leaving 8 bases between. The germline V gene has CDR1 SNHLY and CDR2 FYNNEI. The CDR3 consists of 12 residues.

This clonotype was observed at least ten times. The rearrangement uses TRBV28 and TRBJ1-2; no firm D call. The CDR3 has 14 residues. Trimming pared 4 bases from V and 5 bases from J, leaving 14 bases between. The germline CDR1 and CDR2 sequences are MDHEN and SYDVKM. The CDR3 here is CASSSPGGWYGYTF. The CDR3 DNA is TGTGCCAGCAGTTCCCCAGGAGGGTGGTATGGCTACACCTTC.

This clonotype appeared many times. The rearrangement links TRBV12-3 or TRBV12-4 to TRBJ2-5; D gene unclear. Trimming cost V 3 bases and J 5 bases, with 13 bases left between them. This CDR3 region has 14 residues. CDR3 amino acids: CASSFIWGQETQYF. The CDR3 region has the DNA TGTGCCAGCAGTTTTATATGGGGTCAGGAGACCCAGTACTTC.

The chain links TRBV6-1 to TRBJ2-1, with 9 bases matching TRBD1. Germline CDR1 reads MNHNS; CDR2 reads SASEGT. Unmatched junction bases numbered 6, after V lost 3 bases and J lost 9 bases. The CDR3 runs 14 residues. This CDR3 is CASSDGDRGFEQFF. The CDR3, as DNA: TGTGCCAGCAGTGACGGAGACAGGGGGTTTGAGCAGTTCTTC.

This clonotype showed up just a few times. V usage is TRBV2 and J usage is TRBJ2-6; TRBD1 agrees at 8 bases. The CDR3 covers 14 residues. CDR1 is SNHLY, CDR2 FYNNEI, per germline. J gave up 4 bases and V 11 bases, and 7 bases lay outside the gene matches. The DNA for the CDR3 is TGTGCCGGACAGGGAGTGGAAGGGGCCAACGTCCTGACTTTC. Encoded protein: CAGQGVEGANVLTF.

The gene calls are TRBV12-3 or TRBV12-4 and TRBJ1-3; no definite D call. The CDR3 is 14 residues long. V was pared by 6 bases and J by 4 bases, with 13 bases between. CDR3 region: CASSLRTVGNTIYF. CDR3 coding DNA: TGTGCCAGCAGCTTAAGGACTGTCGGAAACACCATATATTTT.

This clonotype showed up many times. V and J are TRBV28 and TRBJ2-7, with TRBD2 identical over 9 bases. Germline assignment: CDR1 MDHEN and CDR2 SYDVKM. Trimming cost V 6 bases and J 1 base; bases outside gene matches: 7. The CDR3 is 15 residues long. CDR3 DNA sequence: TGTGCCAGCAGCTTAAGGGCGGGAGGGTCCTACGAGCAGTACTTC. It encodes CASSLRAGGSYEQYF.

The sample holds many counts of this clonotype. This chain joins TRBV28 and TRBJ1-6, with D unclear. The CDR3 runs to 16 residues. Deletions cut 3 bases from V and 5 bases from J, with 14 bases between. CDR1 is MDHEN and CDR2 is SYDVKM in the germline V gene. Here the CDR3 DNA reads TGTGCCAGCAGTTTTTTGGTATTTTGGCATAATTCACCCCTCCACTTT. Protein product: CASSFLVFWHNSPLHF.

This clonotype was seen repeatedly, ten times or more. This CDR3 reads CASTRVVDQPQHF. The CDR3 DNA sequence: TGTGCCAGCACGAGGGTGGTAGACCAGCCCCAGCATTTT. The gene calls are TRBV6-1 and TRBJ1-5; D not resolved. The CDR3 has 13 residues. CDR1 is MNHNS and CDR2 is SASEGT in the germline V gene. Trimming removed 7 bases at V and 7 bases at J, with 14 bases between.

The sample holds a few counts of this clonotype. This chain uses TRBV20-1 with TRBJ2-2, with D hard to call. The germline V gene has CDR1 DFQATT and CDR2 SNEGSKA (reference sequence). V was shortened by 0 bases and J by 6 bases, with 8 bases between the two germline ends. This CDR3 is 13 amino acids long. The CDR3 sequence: CSARERGPGELFF. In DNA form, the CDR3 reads TGCAGTGCTAGAGAAAGAGGTCCCGGGGAGCTGTTTTTT.

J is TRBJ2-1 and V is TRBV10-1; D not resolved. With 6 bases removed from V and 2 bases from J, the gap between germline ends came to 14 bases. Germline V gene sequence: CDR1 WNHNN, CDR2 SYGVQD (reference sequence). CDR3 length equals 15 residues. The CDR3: CASSPSAPTYNEQFF. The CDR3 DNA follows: TGCGCCAGCAGCCCGTCCGCACCTACCTACAATGAGCAGTTCTTC.

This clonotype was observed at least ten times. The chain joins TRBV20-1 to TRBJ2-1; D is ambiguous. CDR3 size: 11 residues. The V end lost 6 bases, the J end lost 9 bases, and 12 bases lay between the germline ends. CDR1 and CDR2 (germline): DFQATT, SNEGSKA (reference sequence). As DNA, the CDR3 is TGCAGTGCCCCAGAATGGCCTGAGCAGTTCTTC. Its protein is CSAPEWPEQFF.

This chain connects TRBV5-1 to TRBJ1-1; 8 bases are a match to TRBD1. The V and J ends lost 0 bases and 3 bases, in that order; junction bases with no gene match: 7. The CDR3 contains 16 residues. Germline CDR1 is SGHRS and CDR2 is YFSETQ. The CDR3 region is CASSLVLRGPDTEAFF. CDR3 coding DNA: TGCGCCAGCAGCTTGGTCCTCAGGGGGCCGGACACTGAAGCTTTCTTT. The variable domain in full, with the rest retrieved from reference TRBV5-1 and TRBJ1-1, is KAGVTQTPRYLIKTRGQQVTLSCSPISGHRSVSWYQQTPGQGLQFLFEYFSETQRNKGNFPGRFSGRQFSNSRSEMNVSTLELGDSALYLCASSLVLRGPDTEAFFGQGTRLTVV.

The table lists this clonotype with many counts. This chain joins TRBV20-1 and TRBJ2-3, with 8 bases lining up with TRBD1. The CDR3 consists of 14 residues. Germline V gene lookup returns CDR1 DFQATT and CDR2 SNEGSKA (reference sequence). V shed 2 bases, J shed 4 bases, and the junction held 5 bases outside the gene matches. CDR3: CSARTGGQADTQYF. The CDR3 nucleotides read TGCAGTGCTAGAACAGGGGGACAAGCAGATACGCAGTATTTT.

In DNA, the CDR3 is TGTGCCAGCAGTTCAACTCGGACAGGGGCCGATCAGCCCCAGCATTTT. Amino acids: CASSSTRTGADQPQHF. The chain carries TRBV27 and TRBJ1-5; 9 positions agree with TRBD1. V lost 4 bases, J lost 5 bases, and 9 bases stayed unmatched. The CDR3 spans 16 residues. Germline V CDR1 and CDR2: MNHEY, SMNVEV (reference sequence).